Described below is a single TCR beta chain sequence and its context. As yet, its antigen is unknown. This entry comes from a study of T cells after yellow fever vaccination. UMIs were added to TCR cDNA along with a universal primer site when it was made by 5'RACE template switching. Each CDR3 protein gets one entry after TCRdb re-called the 5' RACE reads with MiXCR. Seen here are fewer than 400,000 distinct CDR3 sequences, about 10% observed once, and the top ten hold around 3.2%. The CDR3 covers 13 residues. Trimming cost V 2 bases and J 9 bases, with 8 bases left between them. Germline V gene lookup returns CDR1 SGHAT and CDR2 FQNNGV. The study, taken as a whole, reports: Shared CD4/CD8 clonotypes were a small share, likely from convergent recombination. Most primary-vaccination clones recurred post-booster (roughly 96% CD4, around 86% CD8).

This clonotype was obtained from a man younger than 35 who received the YFV17D yellow fever vaccine. The rearrangement uses TRBV11-2 and TRBJ1-6; D gene unclear. The sample here was CD4+ T cells sorted from PBMCs, taken 45 days after the yellow fever booster vaccination. CDR3 nucleotide sequence: TGTGCCAGCAGCTTATATTCGGGTTCACCCCTCCACTTT. It specifies CASSLYSGSPLHF.